The source of this T cell receptor beta chain is a study of shared clonotypes between healthy human individuals. CDR1 is SGHRS and CDR2 is YFSETQ in the germline V gene. Losses at the gene ends were 8 bases for V and 0 bases for J; bases not matched to a gene: 10. This CDR3 comprises 16 residues. Donors were healthy HIV-negative adults without recent acute infections or vaccinations. Produced via immunoSEQ multiplex PCR; TCRdb's table is partial and in-frame only. In the table there are 800,000 to 1,200,000 clones, about 84% of which are singletons. The source is a man between 18 and 29 years old in good health. Some clones in this sample may be carry-over from other donors' samples. Material: memory CD4+ T cells from PBMCs. Subset meaning: CD45RA-negative fraction. The chain employs TRBV5-1 and TRBJ2-1; TRBD2 agrees at 8 bases. The CDR3 here is CASKPGGGSSYNEQFF. Here the CDR3 DNA reads TGCGCCAGTAAACCGGGCGGGGGGAGCTCCTACAATGAGCAGTTCTTC.